The entry below gives a single T cell receptor beta chain sequence along with its context. It has no known antigen specificity. Qualities for individual bases were not recorded, and no much larger clone is one base off. Peripheral blood CD8+ and CD4+ T cells from healthy donors, Susac syndrome patients and multiple sclerosis patients were profiled using high-throughput TCR beta sequencing. Healthy donors were included as age- and sex-matched controls. Bulk CD8+ and CD4+ T cells were purified by magnetic negative isolation, whereas CD8+ TEMRA cells were enriched by FACS. Blood was drawn into EDTA tubes, processed within 24 hours, and PBMCs were isolated by density gradient centrifugation. PBMCs intended for TCR sequencing were frozen in liquid nitrogen and were later thawed in a 37 degrees C water bath. The sorted or isolated CD4+, CD8+ and CD8+ TEMRA cells had a purity of 90% or higher. V loses 0 bases of germline sequence and J loses 3 bases, and the interval between the two ends is 10 bases. The germline V gene encodes CDR1 SGHRS and CDR2 YFSETQ. Measured from the cysteine to the phenylalanine, the CDR3 is 15 residues long. Only CDR3 DNA is held: 45 bases, read in frame from base 1.

The sample is drawn from a study of CD8 T cells in Susac syndrome (dated by TCRdb to the late 2010s). Broadly, across the study: Whether CD8+ T cell activation and differentiation in Susac syndrome was antigen driven was tested using repertoire sequencing.

Findings and caveats that apply to the study as a whole: The number of individuals in the TCR sequencing and HLA analysis was recognized as being relatively small.

RNA was extracted using the RNeasy kit, and roughly 0.5 to 1 microgram was reverse transcribed with random hexamers. The immunoSEQ multiplex PCR assay, covering 54 Vbeta and 13 Jbeta segments, was used to amplify TCR beta CDR3 regions. PCR amplification bias was corrected using a synthetic template baseline for primer optimization and computational correction. Concerning the study's data processing: Reads were annotated to V, D and J genes according to IMGT and were analyzed with immunoSEQ Analyzer, with only productive sequences retained. Clonality was computed as one minus Shannon entropy normalized by log2 of the number of productive unique sequences. For each patient and control, public and private clones were evaluated among the 100 most prevalent clones. Susac-specific clones were defined as absent from healthy and MS cohorts, approximately 1,000 published viral clones and other ImmuneACCESS disease sequences. TCRdb handled the public reads itself, with Q25 trimming in fastp and clone calling in MiXCR, and kept productive beta chains. Entries are consolidated by CDR3 protein sequence, retaining the most common genes and DNA. The V and J calls and clone size come from TCRdb's table, not from the authors' own analysis. The sample table records about 120,000 distinct CDR3 sequences; 94% of these occur just once. The biggest ten clones account for 0.095% to 0.1% of the sample.

The sequencing input was CD4+ T cells from PBMCs. The sequence came from a human donor in good health. The receptor chain draws on TRBV5-1 and TRBJ2-1; TRBD2 is perhaps the D gene, given 5 matching bases. The nucleotide sequence reads TGCGCCAGCAGCTTGGTTAGCGAAAGCTACAATGAGCAGTTCTTC. Its translation reads: CASSLVSESYNEQFF.